Listed below are T cell receptor beta chains from one sample, sequenced in a study of beta chain features in type 1 diabetes. Only in-frame clones appear in the TCRdb table, and some are missing; sequencing was by immunoSEQ multiplex PCR. The sample consists of approximately 470,000 clones, 30% of them appearing once. Sequencing was performed on naive CD4+ T cells from blood. Receptors originate from a man younger than 35 in good health. CDR3s include the opening cysteine and the closing phenylalanine or tryptophan.

V gene,J gene,CDR3 protein
TRBV4-3,TRBJ2-2,CASSLLGGFGGELFF
TRBV20-1,TRBJ2-3,CSAGPNTQYF
TRBV15,TRBJ1-2,CATSRSLGGNYGYTF
TRBV15,TRBJ1-2,CATSREKGANYGYTF
TRBV9,TRBJ2-5,CASSVAQETQYF
TRBV28,TRBJ2-7,CASSTLGIQRYF
TRBV30,TRBJ2-1,CAWSVLAGAAVANEQFF
TRBV29-1,TRBJ2-1,CSVAWTNYNEQFF
TRBV9,TRBJ1-2,CASSANREERGYTF
TRBV9,TRBJ2-1,CASSAPQRDNEQFF
TRBV29-1,TRBJ2-3,CSVDLGGSSSTDTQYF
TRBV7-2,TRBJ2-7,CASTLRDRDYEQYF
TRBV29-1,TRBJ2-7,CSVAGGSYEQYF
TRBV18,TRBJ2-1,CASSGLAGSYNEQFF
TRBV6-1,TRBJ2-1,CASSEQGFSYNEQFF